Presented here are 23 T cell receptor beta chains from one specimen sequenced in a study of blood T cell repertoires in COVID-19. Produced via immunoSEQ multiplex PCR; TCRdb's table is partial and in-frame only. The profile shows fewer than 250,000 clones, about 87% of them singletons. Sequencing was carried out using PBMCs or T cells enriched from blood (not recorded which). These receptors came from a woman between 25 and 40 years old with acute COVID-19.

CDR3 nucleotide sequence: TGTGCCAGCAGTGCCGTCGAGGAAGGGACAGGGAATGGCTACACCTTC. It is translated as CASSAVEEGTGNGYTF. V and J are TRBV6-1 and TRBJ1-2, with 9 bases matching TRBD1. The CDR3 is 16 residues long. V shed 4 bases, J shed 6 bases, and the junction held 12 bases outside the gene matches. Germline V gene sequence: CDR1 MNHNS, CDR2 SASEGT.

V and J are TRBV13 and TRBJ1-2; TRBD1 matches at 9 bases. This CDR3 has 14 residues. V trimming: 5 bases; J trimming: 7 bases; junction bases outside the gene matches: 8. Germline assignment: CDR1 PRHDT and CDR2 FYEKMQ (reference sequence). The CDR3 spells CASSATGGGTGYTF. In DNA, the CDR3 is TGTGCCAGCAGCGCGACAGGGGGGGGTACTGGCTACACCTTC.

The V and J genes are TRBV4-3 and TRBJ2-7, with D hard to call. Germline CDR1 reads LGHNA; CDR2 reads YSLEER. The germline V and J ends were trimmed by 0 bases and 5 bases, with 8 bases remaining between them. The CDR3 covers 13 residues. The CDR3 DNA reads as TGCGCCAGCAGCCAAGAGAGCAGGCACGAGCAGTACTTC. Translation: CASSQESRHEQYF.

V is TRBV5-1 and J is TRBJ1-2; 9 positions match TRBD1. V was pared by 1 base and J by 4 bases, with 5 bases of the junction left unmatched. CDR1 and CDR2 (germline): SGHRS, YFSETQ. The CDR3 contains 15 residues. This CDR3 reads CASSLIGQGSYGYTF. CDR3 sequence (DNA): TGCGCCAGCAGCTTGATCGGACAGGGGAGCTATGGCTACACCTTC.

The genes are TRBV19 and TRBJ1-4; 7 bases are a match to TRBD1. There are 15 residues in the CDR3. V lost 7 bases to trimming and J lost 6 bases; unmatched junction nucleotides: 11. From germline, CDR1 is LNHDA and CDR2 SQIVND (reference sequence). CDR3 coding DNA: TGTGCCAGTACGCAACAGGGGACCGTTGATGAAAAACTGTTTTTT. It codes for CASTQQGTVDEKLFF.

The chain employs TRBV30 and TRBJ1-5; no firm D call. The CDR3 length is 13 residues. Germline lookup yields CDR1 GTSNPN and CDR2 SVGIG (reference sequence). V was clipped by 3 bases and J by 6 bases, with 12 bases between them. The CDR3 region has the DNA TGTGCCTGGAGCCGGACTAATGGTCAGCCCCAGCATTTT. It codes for CAWSRTNGQPQHF.

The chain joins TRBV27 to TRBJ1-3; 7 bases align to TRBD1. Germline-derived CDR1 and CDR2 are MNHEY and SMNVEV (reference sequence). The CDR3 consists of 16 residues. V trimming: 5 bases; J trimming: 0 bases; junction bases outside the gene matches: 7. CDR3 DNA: TGTGCCAGCAGTCGTGCCGGGGACAGCTCTGGAAACACCATATATTTT. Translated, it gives CASSRAGDSSGNTIYF.

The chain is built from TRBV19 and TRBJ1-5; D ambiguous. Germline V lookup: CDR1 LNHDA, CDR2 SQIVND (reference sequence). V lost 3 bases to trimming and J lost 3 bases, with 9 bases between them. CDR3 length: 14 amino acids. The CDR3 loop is CASSIEQYNQPQHF. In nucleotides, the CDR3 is TGTGCCAGTAGTATCGAACAGTACAATCAGCCCCAGCATTTT.

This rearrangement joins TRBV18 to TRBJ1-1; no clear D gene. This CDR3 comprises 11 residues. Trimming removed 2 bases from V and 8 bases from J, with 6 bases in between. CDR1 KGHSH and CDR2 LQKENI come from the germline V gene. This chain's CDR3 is CASSPGREAFF. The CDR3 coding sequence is TGTGCCAGCTCACCAGGCAGAGAAGCTTTCTTT.

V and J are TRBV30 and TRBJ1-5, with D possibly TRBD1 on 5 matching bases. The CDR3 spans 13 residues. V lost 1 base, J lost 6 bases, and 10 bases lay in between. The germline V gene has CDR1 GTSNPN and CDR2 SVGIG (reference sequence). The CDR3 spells CAWSAGGTQPQHF. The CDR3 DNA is TGTGCCTGGAGTGCCGGGGGAACTCAGCCCCAGCATTTT.

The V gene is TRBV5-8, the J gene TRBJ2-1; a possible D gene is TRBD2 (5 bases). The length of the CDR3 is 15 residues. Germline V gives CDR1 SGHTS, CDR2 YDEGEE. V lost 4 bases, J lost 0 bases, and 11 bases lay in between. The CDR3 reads CASSLAQSSYNEQFF. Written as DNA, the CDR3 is TGTGCCAGCAGCCTAGCTCAGAGCTCCTACAATGAGCAGTTCTTC.

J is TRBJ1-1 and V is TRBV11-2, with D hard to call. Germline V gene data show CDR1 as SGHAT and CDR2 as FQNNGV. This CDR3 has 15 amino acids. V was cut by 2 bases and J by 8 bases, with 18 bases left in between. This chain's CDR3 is CASSLIGGLTQEAFF. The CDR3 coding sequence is TGTGCCAGCAGCTTAATAGGCGGGCTGACCCAGGAAGCTTTCTTT.

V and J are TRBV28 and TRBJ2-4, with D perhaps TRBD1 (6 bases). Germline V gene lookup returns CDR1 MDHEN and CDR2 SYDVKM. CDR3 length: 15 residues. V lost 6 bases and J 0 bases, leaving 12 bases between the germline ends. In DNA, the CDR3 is TGTGCCAGCAGACCTACAGGGTTAGCCAAAAACATTCAGTACTTC. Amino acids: CASRPTGLAKNIQYF.

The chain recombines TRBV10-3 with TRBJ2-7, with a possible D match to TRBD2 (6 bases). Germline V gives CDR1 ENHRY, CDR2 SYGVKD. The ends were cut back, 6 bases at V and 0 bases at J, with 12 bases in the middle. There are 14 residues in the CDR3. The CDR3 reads CAIRPGLDSYEQYF. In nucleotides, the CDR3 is TGTGCCATCAGGCCGGGACTTGACTCCTACGAGCAGTACTTC.

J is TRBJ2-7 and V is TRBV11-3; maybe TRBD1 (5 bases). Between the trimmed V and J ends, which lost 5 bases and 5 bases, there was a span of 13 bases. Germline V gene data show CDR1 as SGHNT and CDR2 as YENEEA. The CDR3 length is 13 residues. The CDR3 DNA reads TGTGCCAGCAGCACAGGTTTAAGGAACGAGCAGTACTTC. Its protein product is CASSTGLRNEQYF. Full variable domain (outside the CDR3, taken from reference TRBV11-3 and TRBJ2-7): EAGVVQSPRYKIIEKKQPVAFWCNPISGHNTLYWYLQNLGQGPELLIRYENEEAVDDSQLPKDRFSAERLKGVDSTLKIQPAELGDSAVYLCASSTGLRNEQYFGPGTRLTVT.

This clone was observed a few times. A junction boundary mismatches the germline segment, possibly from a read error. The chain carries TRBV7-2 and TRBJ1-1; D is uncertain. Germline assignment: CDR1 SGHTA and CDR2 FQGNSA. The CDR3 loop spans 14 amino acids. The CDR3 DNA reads TGTGCCAGCAACTTACCGGGGATCTACACTGAAGCTTTCTTT. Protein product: CASNLPGIYTEAFF.

This chain's CDR3 is CATSIFMRGLLYF. The CDR3 DNA sequence: TGTGCCACCAGCATATTCATGAGGGGGCTCCTGTACTTC. This chain uses TRBV6-5 with TRBJ2-7; 7 bases agree with TRBD1. Germline loops: CDR1 MNHEY, CDR2 SVGAGI. This CDR3 has 13 amino acids. J lost 12 bases, V lost 10 bases, and 18 bases had no gene match.

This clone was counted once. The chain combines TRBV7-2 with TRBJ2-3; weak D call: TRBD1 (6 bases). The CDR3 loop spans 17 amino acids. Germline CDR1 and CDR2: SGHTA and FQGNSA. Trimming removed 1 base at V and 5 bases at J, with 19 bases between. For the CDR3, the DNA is TGTGCCAGCAGCTTAGTATCCACGTGGGGGCAGGTAGATACGCAGTATTTT. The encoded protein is CASSLVSTWGQVDTQYF.

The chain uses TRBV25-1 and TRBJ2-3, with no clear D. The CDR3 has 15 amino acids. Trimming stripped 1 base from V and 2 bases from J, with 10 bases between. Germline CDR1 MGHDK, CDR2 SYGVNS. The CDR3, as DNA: TGTGCCAGCAGTGAATTTTTTTCTTCCACAGATACGCAGTATTTT. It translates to CASSEFFSSTDTQYF. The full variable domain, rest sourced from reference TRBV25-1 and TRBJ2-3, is EADIYQTPRYLVIGTGKKITLECSQTMGHDKMYWYQQDPGMELHLIHYSYGVNSTEKGDLSSESTVSRIRTEHFPLTLESARPSHTSQYLCASSEFFSSTDTQYFGPGTRLTVL.

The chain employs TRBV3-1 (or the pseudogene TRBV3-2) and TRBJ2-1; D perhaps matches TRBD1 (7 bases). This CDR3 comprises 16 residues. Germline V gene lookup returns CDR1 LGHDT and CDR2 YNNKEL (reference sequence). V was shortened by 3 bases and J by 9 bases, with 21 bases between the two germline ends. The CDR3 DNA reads TGTGCCAGCAGCCAGACCGGCGGGACAGTGAGGGTTGAGCAGTTCTTC. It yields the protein CASSQTGGTVRVEQFF.

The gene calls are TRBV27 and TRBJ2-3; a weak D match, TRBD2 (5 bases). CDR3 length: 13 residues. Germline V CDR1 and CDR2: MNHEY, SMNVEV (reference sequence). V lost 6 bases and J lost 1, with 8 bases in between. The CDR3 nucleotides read TGTGCCAGCAGACTAGGTCGCACAGATACGCAGTATTTT. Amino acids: CASRLGRTDTQYF.

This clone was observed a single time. The CDR3 nucleotides are TGTGCCATCACTGGCACGGGGAATAATTCACCCCTCCACTTT. The encoded protein is CAITGTGNNSPLHF. The J gene is TRBJ1-6, the V gene TRBV6-5; D ambiguous. The CDR3 extends over 14 amino acids. The V gene's germline CDR1 is MNHEY and CDR2 SVGAGI. V lost 10 bases and J lost 5, with 15 bases in between.

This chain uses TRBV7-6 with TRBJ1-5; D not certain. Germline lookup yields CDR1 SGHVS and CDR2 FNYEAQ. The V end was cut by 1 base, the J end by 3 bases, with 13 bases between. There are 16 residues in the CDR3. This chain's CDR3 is CASSLGARRLNQPQHF. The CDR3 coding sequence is TGTGCCAGCAGCTTAGGTGCCAGGCGCCTCAATCAGCCCCAGCATTTT.